This is a list of T cell receptor beta chains from one sample in a study of cytomegalovirus exposure and HLA in healthy donors. Repertoires were generated with immunoSEQ multiplex PCR, while TCRdb's copy carries only in-frame clones and drops some. The sample lists approximately 180,000 clones; 70% to 75% were seen once. Sequenced material: PBMCs. The receptors derive from a male donor in good health and CMV-seronegative. Both conserved end residues are part of each CDR3. A D gene is named only where the DNA matches it firmly. Only some rows state a clone size, as once, few, many or a class for expanded clones.

V gene	D gene	clone size	J gene	CDR3 protein	CDR3 DNA
TRBV30	TRBD1	.	TRBJ1-5	CAWGSGTGSANQPQHF	TGTGCCTGGGGGTCCGGGACAGGGAGTGCCAATCAGCCCCAGCATTTT
TRBV28	.	.	TRBJ1-3	CASSSPGHGSGNTIYF	TGTGCCAGCAGTTCCCCCGGACATGGCTCTGGAAACACCATATATTTT
TRBV30	.	.	TRBJ1-1	CAWRRQMNTEAFF	TGTGCCTGGAGGAGACAGATGAACACTGAAGCTTTCTTT
TRBV28	.	.	TRBJ1-1	CASSLAAQGGLNTEAFF	TGTGCCAGCAGTTTAGCCGCCCAGGGAGGGTTAAACACTGAAGCTTTCTTT
TRBV28	TRBD1	.	TRBJ1-4	CASSPTGQGKGEKLFF	TGTGCCAGCAGTCCGACGGGACAGGGGAAGGGGGAAAAACTGTTTTTT
TRBV30	.	.	TRBJ2-2	CAGHRGSGELFF	TGTGCCGGCCACCGGGGGTCCGGGGAGCTGTTTTTT
TRBV5-4	TRBD1	.	TRBJ1-1	CASGSQGGTEAFF	TGTGCCAGCGGCTCCCAGGGGGGCACTGAAGCTTTCTTT
TRBV28	.	.	TRBJ1-1	CASSFRRNTEAFF	TGTGCCAGCAGTTTTCGGAGGAACACTGAAGCTTTCTTT
TRBV5-4	.	.	TRBJ2-4	CASSLAGTKNIQYF	TGTGCCAGCAGCTTGGCCGGTACCAAAAACATTCAGTACTTC
TRBV21-1	.	.	TRBJ1-4	CASSKEQGDNEKLFF	TGTGCCAGCAGCAAAGAACAGGGGGATAATGAAAAACTGTTTTTT
TRBV30	.	.	TRBJ2-7	CAWNRQIAYEQYF	TGTGCCTGGAACAGGCAAATAGCCTACGAGCAGTACTTC
TRBV6-5	TRBD1	.	TRBJ1-2	CASTHADRGFGYTF	TGTGCCAGCACCCACGCGGACAGGGGATTTGGCTACACCTTC
TRBV6-1	.	.	TRBJ2-1	CASSETGSSYNEQFF	TGTGCCAGCAGTGAAACGGGAAGTTCCTACAATGAGCAGTTCTTC
TRBV29-1	TRBD1	.	TRBJ1-5	CSVATSGTGSNQPQHF	TGCAGCGTTGCAACCTCCGGGACAGGTAGCAATCAGCCCCAGCATTTT
TRBV6-1	.	.	TRBJ1-5	CASSEGDSNQPQHF	TGTGCCAGCAGTGAAGGAGATAGCAATCAGCCCCAGCATTTT
TRBV7-9	.	.	TRBJ1-3	CASSSGNTIYF	TGTGCCAGCAGCTCAGGAAACACCATATATTTT
TRBV15	TRBD2	.	TRBJ2-1	CATSASGRARSYNEQFF	TGTGCCACCAGCGCTAGCGGGAGGGCCCGGTCCTACAATGAGCAGTTCTTC
TRBV7-9	TRBD1	once	TRBJ2-7	CASSSGQSNEQYF	TGTGCCAGCAGCTCGGGACAGTCCAACGAGCAGTACTTC
TRBV5-1	.	few	TRBJ1-5	CASSLDGSSNQPQHF	TGCGCCAGCAGCTTGGACGGGTCTAGCAATCAGCCCCAGCATTTT
TRBV5-4	.	few	TRBJ2-7	CASSLTGHDEQYF	TGTGCCAGCAGCTTGACAGGTCACGACGAGCAGTACTTC
TRBV6-5	.	.	TRBJ2-7	CASSYRSTATYEQYF	TGTGCCAGCAGTTACAGGTCCACAGCTACCTACGAGCAGTACTTC
TRBV6-5	TRBD1	.	TRBJ2-7	CATAWGRTGTYEQYF	TGTGCCACCGCCTGGGGAAGGACAGGCACCTACGAGCAGTACTTC
TRBV25-1	.	few	TRBJ2-7	CASSPQTGTKTYEQYF	TGTGCCAGCAGTCCCCAGACAGGAACTAAAACCTACGAGCAGTACTTC
TRBV30	.	.	TRBJ2-7	CAWSTLLGVGTEQYF	TGTGCCTGGAGTACCCTCCTAGGGGTGGGAACCGAGCAGTACTTC
TRBV9	.	.	TRBJ2-5	CASSVDQRGETQYF	TGTGCCAGCAGCGTAGATCAGAGAGGGGAGACCCAGTACTTC
TRBV6-5	TRBD1	.	TRBJ1-5	CASRLRQGAFQPQHF	TGTGCCAGCAGGCTAAGACAGGGAGCTTTTCAGCCCCAGCATTTT
TRBV29-1	TRBD1	.	TRBJ1-1	CSAATGWNTEAFF	TGCAGCGCTGCGACAGGGTGGAACACTGAAGCTTTCTTT
TRBV28	.	.	TRBJ1-5	CASSSLNQPQHF	TGTGCCAGCAGTTCCCTGAATCAGCCCCAGCATTTT
TRBV19	.	.	TRBJ2-2	CASIGADLTGELFF	TGTGCCAGTATAGGGGCGGATCTCACCGGGGAGCTGTTTTTT
TRBV6-6	.	.	TRBJ1-1	CASSYSNREAFF	TGTGCCAGCAGTTACTCGAACAGAGAAGCTTTCTTT
TRBV18	TRBD1	.	TRBJ2-2	CASSPVGTGNTGELFF	TGTGCCAGCTCACCAGTCGGGACAGGGAACACCGGGGAGCTGTTTTTT
TRBV5-1	TRBD1	.	TRBJ2-7	CASSGQQGSYSYEQYF	TGCGCCAGCAGCGGACAACAGGGGTCTTACTCCTACGAGCAGTACTTC
TRBV9	.	.	TRBJ2-3	CASSVGARATDTQYF	TGTGCCAGCAGCGTTGGGGCTAGGGCCACAGATACGCAGTATTTT
TRBV4-2	TRBD2	.	TRBJ2-3	CASSQDFSGADTQYF	TGTGCCAGCAGCCAAGATTTTAGCGGGGCAGATACGCAGTATTTT
TRBV28	TRBD1	.	TRBJ2-7	CASSPWTGANYEQYF	TGTGCCAGCAGTCCGTGGACAGGGGCAAACTACGAGCAGTACTTC
TRBV7-3	.	.	TRBJ2-3	CASSREYTDTQYF	TGTGCCAGCAGCCGGGAATACACAGATACGCAGTATTTT
TRBV6-6	.	.	TRBJ1-3	CASSTWGEGNTIYF	TGTGCCAGCAGTACCTGGGGGGAAGGAAACACCATATATTTT
TRBV28	TRBD1	.	TRBJ1-5	CASSLPPDRGLDQPQHF	TGTGCCAGCAGTTTACCCCCGGACAGGGGCCTCGATCAGCCCCAGCATTTT
TRBV6-1	.	.	TRBJ1-2	CASSEALYYGYTF	TGTGCCAGCAGTGAAGCTCTGTACTATGGCTACACCTTC
TRBV6-6	TRBD2	.	TRBJ2-3	CASSYRGERPDTQYF	TGTGCCAGCAGTTACCGGGGGGAGCGGCCAGATACGCAGTATTTT
TRBV5-5	.	.	TRBJ1-2	CASSFNGARGYTF	TGTGCCAGCAGCTTTAATGGAGCAAGAGGCTACACCTTC
TRBV30	.	.	TRBJ1-5	CAWSRGFGNQPQHF	TGTGCCTGGAGCCGGGGGTTCGGCAATCAGCCCCAGCATTTT
TRBV6-6	.	.	TRBJ1-1	CASSYSGTSPEAFF	TGTGCCAGCAGTTATTCCGGGACTTCCCCTGAAGCTTTCTTT
TRBV6-5	.	few	TRBJ1-2	CASSYSRGNYGYTF	TGTGCCAGCAGTTACTCGAGGGGGAACTATGGCTACACCTTC
TRBV5-1	.	.	TRBJ2-7	CASSENPGGLTTYEQYF	TGCGCCAGCAGCGAAAACCCTGGGGGCCTTACCACCTACGAGCAGTACTTC
TRBV6-6	.	.	TRBJ1-5	CASTPLSLEDQPQHF	TGTGCCAGCACCCCCTTGAGTCTTGAGGATCAGCCCCAGCATTTT
TRBV6-5	.	.	TRBJ1-6	CASRAEFNSPLHF	TGTGCCAGCAGGGCGGAATTTAATTCACCCCTCCACTTT
TRBV4-1	TRBD2	once	TRBJ2-7	CASSQIAGGASEQYF	TGCGCCAGCAGCCAAATAGCGGGAGGGGCCTCCGAGCAGTACTTC
TRBV11-3	.	few	TRBJ2-5	CASSLGGTQTQYF	TGTGCCAGCAGCTTAGGAGGCACGCAGACCCAGTACTTC
TRBV11-2	TRBD1	.	TRBJ1-1	CASSLRQGNTEAFF	TGTGCCAGCAGCCTACGACAGGGGAACACTGAAGCTTTCTTT
TRBV19	TRBD1	few	TRBJ1-3	CASRLQGAGNTIYF	TGTGCCAGTAGGCTACAGGGGGCTGGAAACACCATATATTTT
TRBV25-1	TRBD2	.	TRBJ2-7	CASSEREFYEQYF	TGTGCCAGCAGTGAGCGGGAGTTCTACGAGCAGTACTTC
TRBV6-5	.	.	TRBJ1-1	CASSRTENTEAFF	TGTGCCAGCAGTAGGACAGAGAACACTGAAGCTTTCTTT
TRBV18	.	.	TRBJ1-2	CASSPKGAGRDYGYTF	TGTGCCAGCTCCCCTAAAGGGGCAGGGCGAGACTATGGCTACACCTTC
TRBV6-4	.	.	TRBJ2-1	CASSEDFFSYNEQFF	TGTGCCAGCAGTGAAGACTTTTTCTCCTACAATGAGCAGTTCTTC
TRBV2	.	.	TRBJ1-5	CASSDLGGQPQHF	TGTGCCAGCAGTGACTTGGGGGGTCAGCCCCAGCATTTT
TRBV6-6	.	.	TRBJ1-5	CASSPLSQPQHF	TGTGCCAGCAGTCCCCTTTCTCAGCCCCAGCATTTT
TRBV29-1	.	once	TRBJ1-2	CSARTVGYTF	TGCAGCGCCCGGACTGTGGGCTACACCTTC
TRBV18	TRBD1	.	TRBJ1-2	CASSPTGTLEGYTF	TGTGCCAGCTCACCGACAGGGACCTTAGAAGGCTACACCTTC
TRBV7-9	.	once	TRBJ1-2	CASSFGVGDYGYTF	TGTGCCAGCAGCTTTGGGGTAGGGGACTATGGCTACACCTTC